Below, one TCR beta chain is given with its context. This sample was taken from a study of cytomegalovirus exposure and HLA in healthy donors. PCR used 60 Vbeta primers and 13 Jbeta primers. Sequencing was performed with immunoSEQ multiplex PCR; in TCRdb, only in-frame clones are kept and a portion is missing. The table includes 90,000 or so clones, approximately 72% detected once. The sequencing input was PBMCs. The receptor's source is a middle-aged woman in good health and CMV-seronegative.

CDR3 in DNA: TGCGCCAGCAGTGAGTCCGCGGGGGACCGCCTTAAAAGAGCTTTCTTT. This gives the protein CASSESAGDRLKRAFF. The chain carries TRBV10-1 and TRBJ1-1, with D perhaps matching TRBD1 (5 bases). The V gene lost 0 bases and the J gene lost 10 bases, with 21 bases spanning the gap. The CDR3 extends over 16 amino acids. Germline V CDR1 and CDR2: WNHNN, SYGVQD (reference sequence).